This T cell receptor (beta chain) was captured in a study of shared clonotypes between healthy human individuals. Looking at the study overall: Each donor contributed plates that comprised three CD4 naive, three CD4 memory, two CD8 naive and one CD8 memory.

Each cell subset's genomic DNA was divided evenly among several immunoSEQ plates. TCRdb's table, derived via immunoSEQ multiplex PCR, lists solely in-frame clones and lacks some. The repertoire holds approximately 1,000,000 clones, with 75% to 80% as singletons. Overall study results and limits: Depth of sequencing was expected to influence donor clonotype sharing. Larger richness was generally estimated for naive than memory subsets.

The V and J ends lost 5 bases and 1 base respectively, with 11 bases between them. The CDR3 totals 15 residues. Germline V gene data show CDR1 as MNHNS and CDR2 as SASEGT. In the case of this clone: Antigen unknown.

This receptor was identified in a man younger than 35 in good health. Some clones in this sample may be carry-over from other donors' samples. The chain recombines TRBV6-1 with TRBJ2-2; a possible D gene is TRBD1 (6 bases). Sequencing used memory CD4+ T cells from PBMCs. The subset: CD45RA-negative fraction. CDR3 residues: CASSPGTRNTGELFF. The CDR3 DNA follows: TGTGCCAGCAGTCCCGGGACACGGAACACCGGGGAGCTGTTTTTT.